This T cell receptor (beta chain) was captured in a study of beta chain features in type 1 diabetes. The investigators reverse transcribed all of the isolated RNA, so they sequenced expressed TCRB transcripts. Repertoires were generated with immunoSEQ multiplex PCR, while TCRdb's copy carries only in-frame clones and drops some. This table has under 950,000 clones, roughly 15% appearing once. Study-wide points: The study found moderately but significantly shorter TCRB CDR3s in all four CD4+ subsets of Type 1 diabetes patients.

Comment on this clone: Its antigen remains unknown.

In germline, CDR1 is LNHDA, CDR2 SQIVND (reference sequence). This CDR3 is 18 amino acids long. Trimming at V came to 4 bases and at J to 5 bases, leaving 16 bases not matched to a gene. The V gene is TRBV19, the J gene TRBJ2-1; 8 nucleotides line up with TRBD1. The clonotype was recovered from a woman aged 18-35 years in good health. The sample comprised naive CD4+ T cells from blood. The CDR3 here is CASSTHPADRAAHNEQFF. The CDR3 DNA sequence: TGTGCCAGTAGTACCCACCCCGCGGACAGGGCTGCCCACAATGAGCAGTTCTTC.